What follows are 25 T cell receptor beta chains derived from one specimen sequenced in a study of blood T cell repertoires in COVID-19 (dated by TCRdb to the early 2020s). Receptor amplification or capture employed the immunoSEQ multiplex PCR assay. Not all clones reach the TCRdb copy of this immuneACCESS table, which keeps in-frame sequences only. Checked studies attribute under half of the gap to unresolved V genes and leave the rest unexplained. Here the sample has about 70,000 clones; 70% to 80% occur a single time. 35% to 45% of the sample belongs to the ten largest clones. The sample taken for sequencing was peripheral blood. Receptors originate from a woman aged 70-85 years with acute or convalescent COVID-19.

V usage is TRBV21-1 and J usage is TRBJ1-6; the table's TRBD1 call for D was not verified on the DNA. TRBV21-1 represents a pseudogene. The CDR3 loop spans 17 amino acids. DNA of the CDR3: TGTGCCAGCAGCAGTCCGGGACATAGCTCCTATAATTCACCCCTCCACTTT. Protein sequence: CASSSPGHSSYNSPLHF.

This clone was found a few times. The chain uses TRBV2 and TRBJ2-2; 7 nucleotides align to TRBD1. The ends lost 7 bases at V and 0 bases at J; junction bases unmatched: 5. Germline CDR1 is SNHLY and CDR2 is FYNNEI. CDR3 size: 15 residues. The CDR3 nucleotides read TGTGCCAGCAATTGGGGGACAGCGAACACCGGGGAGCTGTTTTTT. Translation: CASNWGTANTGELFF.

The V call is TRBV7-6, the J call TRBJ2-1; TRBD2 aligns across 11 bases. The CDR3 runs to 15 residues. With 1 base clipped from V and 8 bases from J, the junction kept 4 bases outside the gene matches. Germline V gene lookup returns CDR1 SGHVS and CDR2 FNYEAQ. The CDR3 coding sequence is TGTGCCAGCAGCTTAGGAGGTAGCGGGGGGGATGAGCAGTTCTTC. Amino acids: CASSLGGSGGDEQFF. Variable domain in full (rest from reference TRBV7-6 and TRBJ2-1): GAGVSQSPRYKVTKRGQDVALRCDPISGHVSLYWYRQALGQGPEFLTYFNYEAQQDKSGLPNDRFSAERPEGSISTLTIQRTEQRDSAMYRCASSLGGSGGDEQFFGPGTRLTVL.

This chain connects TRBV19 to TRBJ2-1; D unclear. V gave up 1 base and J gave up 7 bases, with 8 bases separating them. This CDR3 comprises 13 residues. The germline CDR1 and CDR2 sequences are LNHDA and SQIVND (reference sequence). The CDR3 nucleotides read TGTGCCAGTAGTATAGCAAGAGGAAATGAGCAGTTCTTC. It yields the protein CASSIARGNEQFF.

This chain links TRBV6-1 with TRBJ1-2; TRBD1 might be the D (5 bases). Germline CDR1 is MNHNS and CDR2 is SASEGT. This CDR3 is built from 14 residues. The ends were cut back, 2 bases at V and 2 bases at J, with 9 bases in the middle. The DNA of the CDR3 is TGTGCCAGCAGTGAACAGGGTATCAACTATGGCTACACCTTC. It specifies CASSEQGINYGYTF.

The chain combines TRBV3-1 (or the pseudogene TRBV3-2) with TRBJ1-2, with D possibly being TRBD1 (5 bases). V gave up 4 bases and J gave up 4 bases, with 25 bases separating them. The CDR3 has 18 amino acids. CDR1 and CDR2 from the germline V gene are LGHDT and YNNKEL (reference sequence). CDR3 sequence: CASSPLGEATKSIYGYTF. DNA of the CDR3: TGTGCCAGCAGCCCACTAGGGGAGGCTACTAAATCCATCTATGGCTACACCTTC.

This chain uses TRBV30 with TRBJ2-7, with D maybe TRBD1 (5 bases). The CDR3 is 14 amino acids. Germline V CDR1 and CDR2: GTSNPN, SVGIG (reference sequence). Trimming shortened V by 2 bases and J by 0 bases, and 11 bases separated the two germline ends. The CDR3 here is CAWSQGVGSYEQYF. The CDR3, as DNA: TGTGCCTGGAGTCAAGGGGTTGGCTCCTACGAGCAGTACTTC.

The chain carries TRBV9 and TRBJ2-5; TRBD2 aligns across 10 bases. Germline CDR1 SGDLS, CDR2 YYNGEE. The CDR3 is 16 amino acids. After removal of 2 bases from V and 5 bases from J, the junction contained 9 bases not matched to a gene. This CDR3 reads CASSVSGGRSGETQYF. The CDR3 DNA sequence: TGTGCCAGCAGCGTTAGCGGGGGGCGATCGGGGGAGACCCAGTACTTC.

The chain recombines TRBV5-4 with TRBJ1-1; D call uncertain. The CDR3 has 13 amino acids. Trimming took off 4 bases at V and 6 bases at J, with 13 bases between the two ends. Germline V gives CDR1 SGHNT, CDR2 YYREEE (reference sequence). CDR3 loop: CASSQGGVAEAFF. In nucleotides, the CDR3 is TGTGCCAGCAGCCAAGGCGGCGTCGCTGAAGCTTTCTTT.

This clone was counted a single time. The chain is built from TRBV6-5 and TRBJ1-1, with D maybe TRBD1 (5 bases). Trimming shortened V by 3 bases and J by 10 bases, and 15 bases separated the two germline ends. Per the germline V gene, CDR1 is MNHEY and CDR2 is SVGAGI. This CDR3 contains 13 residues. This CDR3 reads CASSYRGTGRAFF. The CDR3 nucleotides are TGTGCCAGCAGTTATCGGGGGACCGGGAGAGCTTTCTTT.

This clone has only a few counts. For the CDR3, the DNA is TGCGCCAGCAGCCGACGACAGGGGTACACAGATACGCAGTATTTT. Protein product: CASSRRQGYTDTQYF. The rearrangement links TRBV5-1 to TRBJ2-3; 8 positions match TRBD1. This CDR3 has 15 residues. Looked up from germline, CDR1 is SGHRS and CDR2 is YFSETQ. V shed 4 bases and J 2 bases; nucleotides not matched to a gene: 6.

CDR3 nucleotides: TGTGCCAGCAGCTCTGGGACAGGGTTCAGCACAGATACGCAGTATTTT. Translation gives CASSSGTGFSTDTQYF. This chain connects TRBV7-3 to TRBJ2-3; TRBD1 agrees at 9 bases. From germline, CDR1 is SGHTA and CDR2 FQGTGA. This CDR3 has 16 amino acids. V trimming: 4 bases; J trimming: 0 bases; junction bases outside the gene matches: 5.

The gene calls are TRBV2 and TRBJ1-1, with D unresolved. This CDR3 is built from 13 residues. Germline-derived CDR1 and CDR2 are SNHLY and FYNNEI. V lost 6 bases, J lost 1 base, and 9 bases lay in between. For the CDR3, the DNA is TGTGCCAGCAGGGTAGGAGGGAACACTGAAGCTTTCTTT. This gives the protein CASRVGGNTEAFF.

The CDR3 DNA sequence: TGTGCCAGCAGCCAGGAACAGACAGGGCTCTATGGCTACACCTTC. Encoded protein: CASSQEQTGLYGYTF. The rearrangement uses TRBV3-1 (or the pseudogene TRBV3-2) and TRBJ1-2, with TRBD1 identical over 7 bases. Trimming cost V 3 bases and J 4 bases; bases outside gene matches: 8. In germline, CDR1 is LGHDT, CDR2 YNNKEL (reference sequence). The CDR3 consists of 15 residues.

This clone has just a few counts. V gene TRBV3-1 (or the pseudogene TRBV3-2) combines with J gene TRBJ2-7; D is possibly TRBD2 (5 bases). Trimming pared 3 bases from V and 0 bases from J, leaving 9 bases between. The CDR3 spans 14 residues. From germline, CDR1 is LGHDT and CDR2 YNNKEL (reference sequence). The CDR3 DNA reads TGTGCCAGCAGCCAGGACCGGGGCTCCTACGAGCAGTACTTC. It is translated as CASSQDRGSYEQYF.

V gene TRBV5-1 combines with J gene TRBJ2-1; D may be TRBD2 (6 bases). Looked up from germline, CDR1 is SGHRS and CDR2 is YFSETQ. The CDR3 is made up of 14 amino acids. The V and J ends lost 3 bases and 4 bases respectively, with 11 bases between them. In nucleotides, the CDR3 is TGCGCCAGCAGCTACCTAGGGACTTACAATGAGCAGTTCTTC. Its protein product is CASSYLGTYNEQFF.

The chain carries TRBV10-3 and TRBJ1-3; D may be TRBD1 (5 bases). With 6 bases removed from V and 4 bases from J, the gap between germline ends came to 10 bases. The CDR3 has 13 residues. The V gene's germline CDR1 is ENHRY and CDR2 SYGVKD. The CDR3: CAISQQEGNTIYF. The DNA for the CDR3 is TGTGCCATCAGCCAACAGGAAGGAAACACCATATATTTT.

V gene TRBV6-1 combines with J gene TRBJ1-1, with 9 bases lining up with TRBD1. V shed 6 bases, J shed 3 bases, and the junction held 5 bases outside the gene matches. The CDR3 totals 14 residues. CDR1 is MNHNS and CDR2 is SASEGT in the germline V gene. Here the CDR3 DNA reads TGTGCCAGCAGGGGACAGGGTTGGGACACTGAAGCTTTCTTT. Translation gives CASRGQGWDTEAFF.

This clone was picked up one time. DNA of the CDR3: TGTGCCAGCAGCTCCCTAGGGACACTTTCTTTGAACACTGAAGCTTTCTTT. It translates to CASSSLGTLSLNTEAFF. The chain links TRBV7-9 to TRBJ1-1, with D possibly being TRBD1 (6 bases). Germline assignment: CDR1 SEHNR and CDR2 FQNEAQ (reference sequence). The germline V and J ends were trimmed by 4 bases and 0 bases, with 18 bases remaining between them. The CDR3 has 17 amino acids. The complete variable domain, with remaining parts taken from reference TRBV7-9 and TRBJ1-1, reads DTGVSQNPRHKITKRGQNVTFRCDPISEHNRLYWYRQTLGQGPEFLTYFQNEAQLEKSRLLSDRFSAERPKGSFSTLEIQRTEQGDSAMYLCASSSLGTLSLNTEAFFGQGTRLTVV.

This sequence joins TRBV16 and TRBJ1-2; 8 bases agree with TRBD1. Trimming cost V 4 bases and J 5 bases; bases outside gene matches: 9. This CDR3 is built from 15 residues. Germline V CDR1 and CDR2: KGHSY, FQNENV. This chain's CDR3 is CASSLGAGGAYGYTF. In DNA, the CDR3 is TGTGCCAGCAGCCTTGGGGCAGGGGGCGCGTATGGCTACACCTTC.

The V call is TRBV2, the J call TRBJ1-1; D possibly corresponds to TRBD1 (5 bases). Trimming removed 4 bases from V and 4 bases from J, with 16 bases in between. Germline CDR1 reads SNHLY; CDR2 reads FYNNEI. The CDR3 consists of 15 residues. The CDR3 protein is CASSGGGVGLTEAFF. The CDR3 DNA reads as TGTGCCAGCAGTGGCGGAGGGGTTGGGCTCACTGAAGCTTTCTTT.

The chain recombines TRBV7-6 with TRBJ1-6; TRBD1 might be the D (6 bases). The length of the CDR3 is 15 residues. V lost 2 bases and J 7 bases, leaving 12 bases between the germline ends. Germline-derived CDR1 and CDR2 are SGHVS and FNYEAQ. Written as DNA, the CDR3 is TGTGCCAGCAGCTTACGGAGACAGGAGAATTCACCCCTCCACTTT. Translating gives CASSLRRQENSPLHF. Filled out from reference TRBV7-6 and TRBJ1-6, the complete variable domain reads GAGVSQSPRYKVTKRGQDVALRCDPISGHVSLYWYRQALGQGPEFLTYFNYEAQQDKSGLPNDRFSAERPEGSISTLTIQRTEQRDSAMYRCASSLRRQENSPLHFGNGTRLTVT.

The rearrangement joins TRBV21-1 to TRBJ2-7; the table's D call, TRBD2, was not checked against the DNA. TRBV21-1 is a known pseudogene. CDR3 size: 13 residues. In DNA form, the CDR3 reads TGTGCCAGCAGAGTACAACCGAGGAACGAGCAGTACTTC. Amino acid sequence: CASRVQPRNEQYF.

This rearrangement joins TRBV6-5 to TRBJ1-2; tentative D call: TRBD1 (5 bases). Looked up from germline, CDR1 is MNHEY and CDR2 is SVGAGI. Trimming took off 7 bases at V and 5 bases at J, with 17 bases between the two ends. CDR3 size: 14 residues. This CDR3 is CASTFEGVGYGYTF. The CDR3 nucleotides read TGTGCCAGCACCTTTGAAGGGGTCGGGTATGGCTACACCTTC.

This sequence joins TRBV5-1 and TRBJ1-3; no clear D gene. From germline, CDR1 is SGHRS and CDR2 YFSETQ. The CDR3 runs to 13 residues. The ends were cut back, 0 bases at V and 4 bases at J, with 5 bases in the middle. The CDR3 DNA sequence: TGCGCCAGCAGCTTGGATAAAGGAAACACCATATATTTT. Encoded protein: CASSLDKGNTIYF.